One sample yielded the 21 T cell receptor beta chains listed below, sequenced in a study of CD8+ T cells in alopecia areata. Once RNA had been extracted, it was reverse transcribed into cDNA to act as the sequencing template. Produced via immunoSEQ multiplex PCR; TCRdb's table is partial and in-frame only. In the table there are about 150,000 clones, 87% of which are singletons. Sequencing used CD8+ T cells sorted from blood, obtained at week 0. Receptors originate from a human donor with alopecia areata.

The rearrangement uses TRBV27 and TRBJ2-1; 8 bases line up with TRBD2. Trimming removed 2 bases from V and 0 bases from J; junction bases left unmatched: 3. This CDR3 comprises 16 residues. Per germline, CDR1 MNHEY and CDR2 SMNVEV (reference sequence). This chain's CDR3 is CASSLRGGSSYNEQFF. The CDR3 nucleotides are TGTGCCAGCAGTTTACGCGGGGGGTCCTCCTACAATGAGCAGTTCTTC.

The CDR3 spells CSVPGLGGSGANVLTF. CDR3 coding DNA: TGCAGCGTTCCAGGTCTCGGGGGCTCTGGGGCCAACGTCCTGACTTTC. V gene TRBV29-1 combines with J gene TRBJ2-6, with a tentative D call TRBD2 (6 bases). Germline V gene data show CDR1 as SQVTM and CDR2 as ANQGSEA. This CDR3 is built from 16 residues. V lost 5 bases and J 0 bases, leaving 14 bases between the germline ends.

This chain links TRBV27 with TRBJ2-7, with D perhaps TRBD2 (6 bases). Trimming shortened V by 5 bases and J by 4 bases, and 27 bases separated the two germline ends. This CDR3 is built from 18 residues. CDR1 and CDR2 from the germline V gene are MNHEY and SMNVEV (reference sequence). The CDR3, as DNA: TGTGCCAGCAGTCTCCGGGGCCCCCTAGGTAGCGGAGCTTACGAGCAGTACTTC. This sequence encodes CASSLRGPLGSGAYEQYF.

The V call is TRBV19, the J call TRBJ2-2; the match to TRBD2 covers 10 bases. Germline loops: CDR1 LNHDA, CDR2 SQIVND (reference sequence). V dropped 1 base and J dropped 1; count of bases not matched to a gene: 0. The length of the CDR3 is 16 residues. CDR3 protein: CASSIGTSGNTGELFF. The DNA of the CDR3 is TGTGCCAGTAGTATAGGGACTAGCGGGAACACCGGGGAGCTGTTTTTT.

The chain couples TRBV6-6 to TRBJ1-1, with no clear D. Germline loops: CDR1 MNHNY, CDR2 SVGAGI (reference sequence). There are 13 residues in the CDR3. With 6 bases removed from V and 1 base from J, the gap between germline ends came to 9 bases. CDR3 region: CASRQTANTEAFF. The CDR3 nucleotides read TGTGCCAGCAGGCAAACCGCGAACACTGAAGCTTTCTTT.

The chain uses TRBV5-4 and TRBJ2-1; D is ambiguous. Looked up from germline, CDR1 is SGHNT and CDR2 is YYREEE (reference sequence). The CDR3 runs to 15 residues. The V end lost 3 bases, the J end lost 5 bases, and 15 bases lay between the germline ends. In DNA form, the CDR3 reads TGTGCCAGCAGCTCGGTTAGCTCGAGCGACAATGAGCAGTTCTTC. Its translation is CASSSVSSSDNEQFF.

CDR3 DNA sequence: TGTGCCAGCCAGGGGAACACCGGGGAGCTGTTTTTT. Translating gives CASQGNTGELFF. The chain joins TRBV7-9 to TRBJ2-2; TRBD1 might be the D (5 bases). Germline CDR1 SEHNR, CDR2 FQNEAQ (reference sequence). The V gene lost 8 bases and the J gene lost 1 base, with 5 bases spanning the gap. The CDR3 is 12 amino acids.

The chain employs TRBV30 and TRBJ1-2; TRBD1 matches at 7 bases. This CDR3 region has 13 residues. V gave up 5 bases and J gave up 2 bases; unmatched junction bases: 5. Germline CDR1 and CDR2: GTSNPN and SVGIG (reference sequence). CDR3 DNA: TGTGCCTGGGGGGACAGCTTGAACTATGGCTACACCTTC. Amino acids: CAWGDSLNYGYTF.

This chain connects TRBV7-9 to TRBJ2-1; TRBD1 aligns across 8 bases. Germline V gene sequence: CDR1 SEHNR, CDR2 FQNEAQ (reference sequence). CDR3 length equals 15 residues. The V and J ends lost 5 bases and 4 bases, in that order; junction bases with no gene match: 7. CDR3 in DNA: TGTGCCAGCAGCCCGCCAGGGGGCGCTTACAATGAGCAGTTCTTC. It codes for CASSPPGGAYNEQFF.

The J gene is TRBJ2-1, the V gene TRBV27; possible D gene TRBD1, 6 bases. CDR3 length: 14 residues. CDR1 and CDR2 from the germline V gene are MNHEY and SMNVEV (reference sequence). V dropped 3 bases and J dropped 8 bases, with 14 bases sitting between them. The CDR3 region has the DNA TGTGCCAGCAGTTTCAGGGGCCGTCAGGATGAGCAGTTCTTC. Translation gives CASSFRGRQDEQFF.

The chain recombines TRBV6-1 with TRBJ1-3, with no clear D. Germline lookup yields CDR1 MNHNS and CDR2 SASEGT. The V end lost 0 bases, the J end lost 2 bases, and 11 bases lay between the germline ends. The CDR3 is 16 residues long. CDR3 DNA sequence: TGTGCCAGCAGTGAAGCCGGGTGGTTACCTGGAAACACCATATATTTT. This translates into CASSEAGWLPGNTIYF.

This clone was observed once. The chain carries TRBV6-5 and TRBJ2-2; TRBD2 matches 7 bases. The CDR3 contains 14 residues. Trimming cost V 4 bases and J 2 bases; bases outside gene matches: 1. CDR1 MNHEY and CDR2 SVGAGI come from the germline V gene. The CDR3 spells CASSSGLNTGELFF. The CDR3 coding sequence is TGTGCCAGCAGTTCGGGACTAAACACCGGGGAGCTGTTTTTT.

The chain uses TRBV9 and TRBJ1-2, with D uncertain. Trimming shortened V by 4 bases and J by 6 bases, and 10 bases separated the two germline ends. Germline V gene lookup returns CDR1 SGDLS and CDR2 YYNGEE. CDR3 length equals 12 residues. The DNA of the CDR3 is TGTGCCAGCAGCTCGAGGCCCGATGGCTACACCTTC. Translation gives CASSSRPDGYTF.

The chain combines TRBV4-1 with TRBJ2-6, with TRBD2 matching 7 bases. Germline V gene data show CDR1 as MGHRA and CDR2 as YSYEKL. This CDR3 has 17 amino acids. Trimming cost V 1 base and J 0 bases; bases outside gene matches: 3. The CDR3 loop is CASSQVREFSGANVLTF. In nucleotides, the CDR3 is TGCGCCAGCAGCCAAGTGCGGGAGTTCTCTGGGGCCAACGTCCTGACTTTC.

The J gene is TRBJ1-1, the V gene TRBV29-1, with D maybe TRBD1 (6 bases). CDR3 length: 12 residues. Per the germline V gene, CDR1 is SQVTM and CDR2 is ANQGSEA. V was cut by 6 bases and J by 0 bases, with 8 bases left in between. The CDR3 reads CSVGALNTEAFF. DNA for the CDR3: TGCAGCGTGGGGGCCCTGAACACTGAAGCTTTCTTT. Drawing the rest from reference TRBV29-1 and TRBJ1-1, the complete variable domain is SAVISQKPSRDICQRGTSLTIQCQVDSQVTMMFWYRQQPGQSLTLIATANQGSEATYESGFVIDKFPISRPNLTFSTLTVSNMSPEDSSIYLCSVGALNTEAFFGQGTRLTVV.

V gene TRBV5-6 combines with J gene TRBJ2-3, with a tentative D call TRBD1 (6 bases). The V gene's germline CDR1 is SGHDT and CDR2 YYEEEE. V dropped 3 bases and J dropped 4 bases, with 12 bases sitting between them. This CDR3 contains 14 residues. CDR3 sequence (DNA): TGTGCCAGCAGCTCTTCAGGGGTTTCAGATACGCAGTATTTT. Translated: CASSSSGVSDTQYF.

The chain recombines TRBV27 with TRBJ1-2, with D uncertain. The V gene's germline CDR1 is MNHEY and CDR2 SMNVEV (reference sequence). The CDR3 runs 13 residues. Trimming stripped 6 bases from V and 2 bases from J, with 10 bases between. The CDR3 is CASSPAANYGYTF. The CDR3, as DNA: TGTGCCAGCAGCCCAGCGGCGAACTATGGCTACACCTTC.

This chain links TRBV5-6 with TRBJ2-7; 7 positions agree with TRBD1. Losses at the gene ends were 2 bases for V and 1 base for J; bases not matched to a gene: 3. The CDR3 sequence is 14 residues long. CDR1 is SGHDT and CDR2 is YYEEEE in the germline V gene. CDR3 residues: CASSLWGQSYEQYF. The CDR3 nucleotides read TGTGCCAGCAGCTTATGGGGACAGTCCTACGAGCAGTACTTC. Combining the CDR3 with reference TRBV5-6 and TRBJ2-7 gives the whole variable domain DAGVTQSPTHLIKTRGQQVTLRCSPKSGHDTVSWYQQALGQGPQFIFQYYEEEERQRGNFPDRFSGHQFPNYSSELNVNALLLGDSALYLCASSLWGQSYEQYFGPGTRLTVT.

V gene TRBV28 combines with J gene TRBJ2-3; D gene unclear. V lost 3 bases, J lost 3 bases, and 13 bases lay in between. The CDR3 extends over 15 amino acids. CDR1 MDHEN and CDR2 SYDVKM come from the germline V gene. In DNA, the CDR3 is TGTGCCAGCAGTTTCTATGGAGAGCTGACAGATACGCAGTATTTT. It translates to CASSFYGELTDTQYF.

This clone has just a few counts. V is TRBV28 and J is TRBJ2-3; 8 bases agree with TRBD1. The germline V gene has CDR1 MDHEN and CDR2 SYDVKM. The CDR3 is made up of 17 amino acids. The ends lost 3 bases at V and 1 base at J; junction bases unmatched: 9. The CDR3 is CASSFRGRGHGTDTQYF. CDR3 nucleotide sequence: TGTGCCAGCAGTTTCCGGGGCAGGGGGCATGGCACAGATACGCAGTATTTT.

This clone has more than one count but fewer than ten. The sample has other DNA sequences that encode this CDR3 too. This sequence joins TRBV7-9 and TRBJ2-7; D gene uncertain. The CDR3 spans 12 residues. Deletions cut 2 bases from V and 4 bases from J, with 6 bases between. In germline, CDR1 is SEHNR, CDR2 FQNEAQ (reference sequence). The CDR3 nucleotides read TGTGCCAGCAGCTTATCCCCATACGAGCAGTACTTC. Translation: CASSLSPYEQYF.